The 22 T cell receptor beta chains reported below all come from one sample, sequenced in a study of brain metastases from non-small cell lung cancer. Assay used: immunoSEQ multiplex PCR; TCRdb lists only in-frame clones, some missing. The table records 14,000 to 15,000 clones, over 75% of them present only once. Material for sequencing was primary lung tumor tissue. All receptors derive from a donor at least 40 years old with non-small cell lung cancer.

This chain links TRBV7-6 with TRBJ2-5; the D gene is possibly TRBD2 (6 bases). Trimming pared 5 bases from V and 3 bases from J, leaving 13 bases between. This CDR3 spans 14 amino acids. Germline V lookup: CDR1 SGHVS, CDR2 FNYEAQ. CDR3 nucleotide sequence: TGTGCCAGCAGCCCCGGGACTTCCAAAGAGACCCAGTACTTC. Encoded protein: CASSPGTSKETQYF. The variable domain in full, completed from reference TRBV7-6 and TRBJ2-5, reads GAGVSQSPRYKVTKRGQDVALRCDPISGHVSLYWYRQALGQGPEFLTYFNYEAQQDKSGLPNDRFSAERPEGSISTLTIQRTEQRDSAMYRCASSPGTSKETQYFGPGTRLLVL.

The rearrangement joins TRBV6-5 to TRBJ1-4; a possible D gene is TRBD1 (5 bases). The CDR3 contains 13 residues. CDR1 is MNHEY, CDR2 SVGAGI, per germline. V was shortened by 0 bases and J by 10 bases, with 9 bases between the two germline ends. CDR3 amino acids: CASSYSTAGKLFF. Here the CDR3 DNA reads TGTGCCAGCAGTTACTCGACAGCGGGAAAACTGTTTTTT.

This chain joins TRBV6-5 and TRBJ1-2, with 10 nucleotides matching TRBD1. Germline assignment: CDR1 MNHEY and CDR2 SVGAGI. The CDR3 has 13 amino acids. V shed 6 bases, J shed 8 bases, and the junction held 6 bases outside the gene matches. This CDR3 reads CASRPRDRGGYTF. The DNA for the CDR3 is TGTGCCAGCAGACCCCGGGACAGGGGCGGCTACACCTTC.

The chain is built from TRBV2 and TRBJ2-3; D is undetermined. The germline V gene encodes CDR1 SNHLY and CDR2 FYNNEI. CDR3 length equals 12 residues. The ends were cut back, 4 bases at V and 6 bases at J, with 8 bases in the middle. CDR3 sequence reads: CASSVGLDTQYF. The CDR3 DNA is TGTGCCAGCAGTGTGGGCCTCGATACGCAGTATTTT.

A few counts support this clone. The gene calls are TRBV29-1 and TRBJ1-2; possible D gene TRBD1, 5 bases. The CDR3 has 15 amino acids. CDR1 and CDR2 from the germline V gene are SQVTM and ANQGSEA. Trimming removed 0 bases from V and 3 bases from J, with 14 bases in between. CDR3 sequence (DNA): TGCAGCGTTGAAGATCTCGGGGGGGATGACTATGGCTACACCTTC. This gives the protein CSVEDLGGDDYGYTF.

This sequence joins TRBV6-5 and TRBJ2-2; D is unclear. V lost 7 bases, J lost 3 bases, and 15 bases lay in between. Per germline, CDR1 MNHEY and CDR2 SVGAGI. CDR3 length: 15 amino acids. This CDR3 is CASIEDHGDTGELFF. The CDR3, as DNA: TGTGCCAGCATCGAGGATCATGGAGACACCGGGGAGCTGTTTTTT.

This sequence joins TRBV6-5 and TRBJ1-1; maybe TRBD1 (5 bases). CDR3 size: 13 residues. Germline lookup yields CDR1 MNHEY and CDR2 SVGAGI. V was shortened by 7 bases and J by 6 bases, with 15 bases between the two germline ends. As DNA, the CDR3 is TGTGCCAGCATGACGGGGGTGGTCGCTGAAGCTTTCTTT. Amino acids: CASMTGVVAEAFF.

This chain connects TRBV4-1 to TRBJ2-2; 7 bases align to TRBD1. CDR1 is MGHRA and CDR2 is YSYEKL in the germline V gene. J gave up 5 bases and V 0 bases, and 6 bases lay outside the gene matches. This CDR3 is built from 16 residues. In nucleotides, the CDR3 is TGCGCCAGCAGCCAAGAGGGGACAGTAGGGACCGGGGAGCTGTTTTTT. Amino acid sequence: CASSQEGTVGTGELFF.

The chain recombines TRBV18 with TRBJ2-1; the D gene is possibly TRBD2 (5 bases). V was cut by 0 bases and J by 6 bases, with 18 bases left in between. Germline V gene sequence: CDR1 KGHSH, CDR2 LQKENI. The CDR3 loop spans 17 amino acids. The CDR3, as DNA: TGTGCCAGCTCACCACCTGGCGTCAGCCCTGGACTCAATGAGCAGTTCTTC. This sequence encodes CASSPPGVSPGLNEQFF.

CDR3 DNA sequence: TGCGCCAGCAGCCACGGACTAGCGGTGCCGGAGCAGTTCTTC. Its translation: CASSHGLAVPEQFF. The rearrangement links TRBV5-1 to TRBJ2-1, with 10 bases identical to TRBD2. The J segment lost 10 bases and the V segment lost 4 bases, leaving 8 bases of the junction unmatched. This CDR3 comprises 14 residues. Germline V gene sequence: CDR1 SGHRS, CDR2 YFSETQ.

V and J are TRBV27 and TRBJ2-7; D possibly corresponds to TRBD1 (6 bases). CDR3 length: 15 amino acids. Germline V gene data show CDR1 as MNHEY and CDR2 as SMNVEV (reference sequence). The germline V and J ends were trimmed by 5 bases and 2 bases, with 16 bases remaining between them. CDR3 nucleotide sequence: TGTGCCAGCAGTATCCACCGGGACATCCCCTACGAGCAGTACTTC. Translating it yields CASSIHRDIPYEQYF.

In its sample, this clone was seen a few times. V and J are TRBV9 and TRBJ2-5, with 8 nucleotides matching TRBD2. The CDR3 runs 13 residues. Germline V gene sequence: CDR1 SGDLS, CDR2 YYNGEE. V dropped 4 bases and J dropped 4; count of bases not matched to a gene: 3. The CDR3, as DNA: TGTGCCAGCAGCCCCGGGAGGGGAGAGACCCAGTACTTC. Protein: CASSPGRGETQYF.

The J gene is TRBJ2-6, the V gene TRBV5-1; the match to TRBD1 covers 9 bases. This CDR3 is 18 amino acids long. Germline V gives CDR1 SGHRS, CDR2 YFSETQ. The trim removed 3 bases at V and 0 bases at J, leaving 7 bases unmatched. The CDR3 spells CASSYRGQGSSGANVLTF. CDR3 DNA sequence: TGCGCCAGCAGCTATCGCGGACAGGGGTCCTCTGGGGCCAACGTCCTGACTTTC. The complete variable domain, with remaining parts taken from reference TRBV5-1 and TRBJ2-6, reads KAGVTQTPRYLIKTRGQQVTLSCSPISGHRSVSWYQQTPGQGLQFLFEYFSETQRNKGNFPGRFSGRQFSNSRSEMNVSTLELGDSALYLCASSYRGQGSSGANVLTFGAGSRLTVL.

The chain joins TRBV27 to TRBJ2-7; D not resolved. Germline V gene data show CDR1 as MNHEY and CDR2 as SMNVEV (reference sequence). The CDR3 is made up of 14 amino acids. The germline V and J ends were trimmed by 2 bases and 2 bases, with 10 bases remaining between them. CDR3 sequence: CASSLKPFAYEQYV. The CDR3 bases are TGTGCCAGCAGTTTAAAACCGTTCGCCTACGAGCAGTACGTC.

This clone was observed a single time. The chain recombines TRBV6-5 with TRBJ1-1; D is possibly TRBD1 (6 bases). CDR3 length equals 15 residues. Germline CDR1 is MNHEY and CDR2 is SVGAGI. Trimming stripped 6 bases from V and 1 base from J, with 15 bases between. CDR3 loop: CASRVHEGENTEAFF. The DNA of the CDR3 is TGTGCCAGCAGGGTACACGAGGGGGAGAACACTGAAGCTTTCTTT.

The chain is built from TRBV7-9 and TRBJ2-3; 7 positions match TRBD1. The CDR3 spans 15 residues. Germline V lookup: CDR1 SEHNR, CDR2 FQNEAQ (reference sequence). V was clipped by 6 bases and J by 0 bases; unmatched bases: 6. The DNA for the CDR3 is TGTGCCAGCAGAGCCTACAGGGGTAGCACAGATACGCAGTATTTT. This codes for CASRAYRGSTDTQYF.

This clone was detected only a few times. CDR3 DNA: TGTGCCAGCAGTTCTCAGGGGGATACGCAGTATTTT. Protein product: CASSSQGDTQYF. The chain combines TRBV12-3 or TRBV12-4 with TRBJ2-3, with D tentatively TRBD1 (6 bases). There are 12 residues in the CDR3. V gave up 4 bases and J gave up 6 bases, with 8 bases separating them.

This clone was detected only a few times. The V and J genes are TRBV19 and TRBJ1-1; TRBD1 might be the D (5 bases). This CDR3 is built from 15 residues. Germline CDR1 reads LNHDA; CDR2 reads SQIVND (reference sequence). V lost 1 base and J lost 0, with 9 bases in between. The CDR3 region is CASSIVGRVNTEAFF. The CDR3 DNA reads as TGTGCCAGTAGTATAGTAGGCAGGGTGAACACTGAAGCTTTCTTT.

This chain connects TRBV2 to TRBJ2-3; D gene unclear. Trimming cost V 8 bases and J 1 base, with 1 base left between them. Looked up from germline, CDR1 is SNHLY and CDR2 is FYNNEI. The CDR3 contains 10 residues. CDR3 nucleotides: TGTGCCAGCCGCACAGATACGCAGTATTTT. As protein: CASRTDTQYF.

The chain uses TRBV3-1 (or the pseudogene TRBV3-2) and TRBJ2-7; D may be TRBD1 (6 bases). The germline V gene has CDR1 LGHDT and CDR2 YNNKEL (reference sequence). CDR3 length: 13 amino acids. Trimming left V 4 bases short and J 2 bases short, with 9 bases between. The CDR3 sequence is CASSPRDTYEQYF. In nucleotides, the CDR3 is TGTGCCAGCAGCCCCCGGGACACCTACGAGCAGTACTTC.

The V gene is TRBV5-8, the J gene TRBJ2-5; TRBD2 matches 7 bases. V shed 4 bases, J shed 5 bases, and the junction held 8 bases outside the gene matches. This CDR3 region has 14 residues. In germline, CDR1 is SGHTS, CDR2 YDEGEE. For the CDR3, the DNA is TGTGCCAGCAGCAAAAGGGAGGGTCGGGAGACCCAGTACTTC. It codes for CASSKREGRETQYF.

This chain joins TRBV27 and TRBJ2-3; D gene unclear. Per germline, CDR1 MNHEY and CDR2 SMNVEV (reference sequence). With 4 bases removed from V and 5 bases from J, the gap between germline ends came to 19 bases. The CDR3 extends over 16 amino acids. CDR3 region: CASSSLHEMHRDTQYF. CDR3 nucleotide sequence: TGTGCCAGCAGTTCTCTACATGAGATGCACAGAGATACGCAGTATTTT.